This TCR beta chain was documented in a study of blood T cells in healthy people across ages. The second PCR ran about 6 to 12 cycles with a sample-barcoded 5' primer and J-beta primers. Each cDNA molecule was tagged by a template-switch adaptor with 12 random nucleotides. TCRdb used MiXCR to reprocess the 5' RACE reads, holding one entry per CDR3 protein. Of approximately 360,000 distinct CDR3 sequences in the sample, roughly half were seen once. V was cut by 4 bases and J by 2 bases, with 10 bases left in between. CDR3 length: 14 residues. The authors drew roughly 9.8 milliliters of peripheral blood from each donor. Points from the study as a whole: Percentage of naive T cells showed a strong correlation with TCR beta diversity. Age showed a roughly linear inverse relationship with TCR beta diversity per million T cells.

The count of this clonotype is one. Its specificity is not known. Sequencing was done on a sample of blood. The chain combines TRBV12-3 or TRBV12-4 with TRBJ2-3, with D possibly being TRBD1 or TRBD2 (5 bases each). The TCR originated in a man between 60 and 75 years old in good health. The CDR3 DNA reads TGTGCCAGCAGTTATATGGGGGACACAGATACGCAGTATTTT. Its translation: CASSYMGDTDTQYF.